This TCR beta chain appears in the sequencing data of a study of cytomegalovirus exposure and HLA in healthy donors. Study outcomes and limitations: Most TCR sequences were uncommon, yet certain public TCRs appeared in many donors. 87-base-pair reads could not separate some V segments, including TRBV6-2 and TRBV6-3.

The CDR3 covers 15 residues. Deletions cut 4 bases from V and 4 bases from J, with 16 bases between. Germline V gene sequence: CDR1 SGHNT, CDR2 YYREEE (reference sequence). In the case of this clone: Its target is not known.

Both 60 Vbeta primers and 13 Jbeta primers went into the PCR. Profiled with immunoSEQ multiplex PCR; TCRdb holds only in-frame clones, not every one. Seen here are around 55,000 clones, about four fifths observed once, and the top ten hold 1.4%. The sequencing sample was made of PBMCs. The TCR originated in a female donor in good health and CMV-seronegative. The chain uses TRBV5-4 and TRBJ2-3; a weak D match, TRBD2 (6 bases). The CDR3 protein is CASSPPAGGSDTQYF. CDR3 sequence (DNA): TGTGCCAGCAGCCCCCCGGCCGGGGGTTCAGATACGCAGTATTTT.